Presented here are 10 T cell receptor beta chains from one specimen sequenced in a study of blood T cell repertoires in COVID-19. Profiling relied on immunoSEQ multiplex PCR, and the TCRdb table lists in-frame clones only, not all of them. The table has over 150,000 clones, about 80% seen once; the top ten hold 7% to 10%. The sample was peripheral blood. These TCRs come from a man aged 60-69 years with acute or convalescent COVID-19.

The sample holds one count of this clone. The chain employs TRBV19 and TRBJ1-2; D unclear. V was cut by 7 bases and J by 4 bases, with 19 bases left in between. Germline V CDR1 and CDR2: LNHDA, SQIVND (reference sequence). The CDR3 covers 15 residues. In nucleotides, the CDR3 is TGTGCCAGTATCGAACCGGGAACCCCGCGCTATGGCTACACCTTC. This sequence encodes CASIEPGTPRYGYTF.

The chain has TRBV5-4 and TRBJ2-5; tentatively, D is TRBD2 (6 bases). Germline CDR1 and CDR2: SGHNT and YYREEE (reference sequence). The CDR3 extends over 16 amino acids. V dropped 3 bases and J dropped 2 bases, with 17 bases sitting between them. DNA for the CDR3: TGTGCCAGCAGCTCGGGAGATGGACGCGATCAAGAGACCCAGTACTTC. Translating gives CASSSGDGRDQETQYF.

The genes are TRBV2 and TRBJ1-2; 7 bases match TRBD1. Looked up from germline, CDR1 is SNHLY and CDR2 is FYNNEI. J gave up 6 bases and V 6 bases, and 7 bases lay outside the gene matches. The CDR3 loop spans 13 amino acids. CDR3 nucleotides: TGTGCCAGCAGGGATACAGGGGTCAATGGCTACACCTTC. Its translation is CASRDTGVNGYTF.

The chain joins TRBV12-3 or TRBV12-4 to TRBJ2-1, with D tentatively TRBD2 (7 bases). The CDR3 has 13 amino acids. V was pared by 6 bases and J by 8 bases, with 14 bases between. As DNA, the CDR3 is TGTGCCAGCAGCCGGGGGGCCGGGGATGAGCAGTTCTTC. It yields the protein CASSRGAGDEQFF.

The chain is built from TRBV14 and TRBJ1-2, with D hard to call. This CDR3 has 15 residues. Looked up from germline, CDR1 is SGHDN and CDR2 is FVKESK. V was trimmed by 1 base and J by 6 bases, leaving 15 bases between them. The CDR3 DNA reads TGTGCCAGCAGCCAAGGACTACGGGGAAGAGATGGCTACACCTTC. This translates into CASSQGLRGRDGYTF.

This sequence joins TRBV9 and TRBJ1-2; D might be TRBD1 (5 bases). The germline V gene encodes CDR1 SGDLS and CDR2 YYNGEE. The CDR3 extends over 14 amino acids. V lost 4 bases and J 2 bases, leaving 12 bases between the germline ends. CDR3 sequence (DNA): TGTGCCAGCAGCCCCCTGGGGCAGAACTATGGCTACACCTTC. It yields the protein CASSPLGQNYGYTF.

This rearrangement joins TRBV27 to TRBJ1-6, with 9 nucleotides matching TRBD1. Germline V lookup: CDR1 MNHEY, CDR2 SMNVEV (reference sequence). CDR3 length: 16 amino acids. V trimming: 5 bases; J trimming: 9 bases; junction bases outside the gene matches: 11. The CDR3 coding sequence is TGTGCCAGCAGTATTACAGGGGGCGCGAAAGGTTCACCCCTCCACTTT. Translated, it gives CASSITGGAKGSPLHF.

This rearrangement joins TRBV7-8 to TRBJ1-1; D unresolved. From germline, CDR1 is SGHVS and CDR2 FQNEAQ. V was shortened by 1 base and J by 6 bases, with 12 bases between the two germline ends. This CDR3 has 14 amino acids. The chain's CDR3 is CASSLGHSNAEAFF. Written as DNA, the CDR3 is TGTGCCAGCAGCTTAGGACATTCAAACGCTGAAGCTTTCTTT.

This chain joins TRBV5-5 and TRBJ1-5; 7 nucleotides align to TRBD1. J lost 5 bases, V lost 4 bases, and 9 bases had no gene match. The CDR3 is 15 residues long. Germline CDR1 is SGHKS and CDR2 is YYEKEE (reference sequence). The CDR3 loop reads CASSLGTAPDQPQHF. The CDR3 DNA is TGTGCCAGCAGCCTGGGGACAGCCCCGGATCAGCCCCAGCATTTT.

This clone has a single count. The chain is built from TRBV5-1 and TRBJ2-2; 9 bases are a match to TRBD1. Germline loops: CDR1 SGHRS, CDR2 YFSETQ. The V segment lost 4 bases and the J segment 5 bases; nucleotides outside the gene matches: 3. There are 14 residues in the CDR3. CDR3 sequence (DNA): TGCGCCAGCAGCACAGGACAGGGGACCGGGGAGCTGTTTTTT. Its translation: CASSTGQGTGELFF.